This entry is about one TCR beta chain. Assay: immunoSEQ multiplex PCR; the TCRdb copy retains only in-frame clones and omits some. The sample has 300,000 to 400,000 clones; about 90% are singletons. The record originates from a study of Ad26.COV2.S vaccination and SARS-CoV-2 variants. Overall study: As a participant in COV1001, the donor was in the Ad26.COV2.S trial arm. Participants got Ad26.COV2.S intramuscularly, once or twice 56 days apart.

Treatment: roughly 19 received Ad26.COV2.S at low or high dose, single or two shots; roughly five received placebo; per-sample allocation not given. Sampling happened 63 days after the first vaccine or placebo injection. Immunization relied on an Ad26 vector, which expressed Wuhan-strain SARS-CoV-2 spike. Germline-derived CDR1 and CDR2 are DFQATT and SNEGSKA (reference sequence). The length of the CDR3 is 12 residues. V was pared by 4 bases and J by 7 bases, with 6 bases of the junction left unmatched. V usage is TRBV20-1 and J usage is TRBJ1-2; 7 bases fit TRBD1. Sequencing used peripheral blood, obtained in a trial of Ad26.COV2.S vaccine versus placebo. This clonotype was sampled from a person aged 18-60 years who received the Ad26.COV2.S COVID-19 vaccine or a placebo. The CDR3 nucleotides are TGCAGTGCTACTGACAGGGCGGGTGGCTACACCTTC. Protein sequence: CSATDRAGGYTF.